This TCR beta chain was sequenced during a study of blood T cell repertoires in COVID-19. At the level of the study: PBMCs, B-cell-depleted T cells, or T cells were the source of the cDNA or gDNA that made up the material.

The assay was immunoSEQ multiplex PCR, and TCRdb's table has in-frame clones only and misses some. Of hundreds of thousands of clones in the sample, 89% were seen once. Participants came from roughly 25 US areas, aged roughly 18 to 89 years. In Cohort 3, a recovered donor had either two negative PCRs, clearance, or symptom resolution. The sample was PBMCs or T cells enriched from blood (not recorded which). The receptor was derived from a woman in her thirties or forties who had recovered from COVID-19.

The CDR3 nucleotides read TGTGTCACTTTGATGAACACTGAAGCTTTCTTT. Its translation: CVTLMNTEAFF. The chain couples TRBV10-3 to TRBJ1-1; no clear D gene. The CDR3 is made up of 11 amino acids. CDR1 is ENHRY and CDR2 is SYGVKD in the germline V gene.